This is a list of T cell receptor beta chains from one sample in a study of tumor-infiltrating T cells and Merkel cell polyomavirus. TCRdb's table, derived via immunoSEQ multiplex PCR, lists solely in-frame clones and lacks some. The data hold 20,000 to 30,000 clones, with 70% to 90% observed a single time. The sample taken for sequencing was lymph node tissue. The source is a man in his fifties with Merkel cell carcinoma. CDR3s include the opening cysteine and the closing phenylalanine or tryptophan. Each record gives: clone size, J gene, D gene, V gene, CDR3 protein, CDR3 DNA. D genes are given only for firm matches. Clone size is shown for a subset of rows, as once, few, many or a class of expanded clone.

once | TRBJ1-2 | - | TRBV9 | CASSPPEPAGGYTF | TGTGCCAGCAGCCCCCCCGAGCCGGCGGGCGGCTACACCTTC
- | TRBJ1-2 | - | TRBV28 | CASRTGANYGYTF | TGTGCCAGCAGGACGGGGGCTAACTATGGCTACACCTTC
- | TRBJ1-1 | TRBD1 | TRBV6-6 | CASSSAGGRTEAFF | TGTGCCAGCAGTTCGGCAGGGGGGCGTACTGAAGCTTTCTTT
- | TRBJ2-1 | TRBD1 | TRBV29-1 | CSVGTGRDNEQFF | TGCAGCGTGGGGACAGGGAGGGACAATGAGCAGTTCTTC
- | TRBJ2-2 | TRBD1 | TRBV6-1 | CASSPDRVTTGELFF | TGTGCCAGCAGTCCCGACAGGGTAACCACCGGGGAGCTGTTTTTT
few | TRBJ1-2 | - | TRBV6-1 | CASSEAPQGGYTF | TGTGCCAGCAGTGAAGCCCCCCAGGGTGGCTACACCTTC
- | TRBJ2-3 | - | TRBV5-1 | CASSLDGGSGSDTQYF | TGCGCCAGCAGCTTGGATGGGGGGAGTGGTTCAGATACGCAGTATTTT
- | TRBJ1-4 | - | TRBV18 | CASSLQSTNEKLFF | TGTGCCAGCTCACTACAGTCAACTAATGAAAAACTGTTTTTT
- | TRBJ2-1 | - | TRBV15 | CATSQTPSDEQFF | TGTGCCACCAGCCAGACTCCTAGTGACGAGCAGTTCTTC
- | TRBJ2-3 | - | TRBV19 | CASSTASSTDTQYF | TGTGCCAGTAGTACCGCGAGTTCAACAGATACGCAGTATTTT
few | TRBJ2-1 | TRBD1 | TRBV9 | CASSGFGQVSYNEQFF | TGTGCCAGCAGCGGATTCGGACAGGTCTCCTACAATGAGCAGTTCTTC
- | TRBJ2-5 | TRBD2 | TRBV4-2 | CASSQDPTSGRQETQYF | TGTGCCAGCAGCCAAGACCCAACTAGCGGGAGACAAGAGACCCAGTACTTC
- | TRBJ2-7 | TRBD1 | TRBV6-5 | CASTEGGLVYEQYF | TGTGCCAGCACCGAAGGGGGCTTGGTTTACGAGCAGTACTTC
- | TRBJ1-2 | TRBD1 | TRBV6-5 | CASSPSGTGFGYTF | TGTGCCAGCAGCCCATCCGGGACAGGGTTCGGCTACACCTTC
- | TRBJ1-2 | - | TRBV6-5 | CASRTDGNYGYTF | TGTGCCAGCAGGACCGACGGGAACTATGGCTACACCTTC
- | TRBJ2-7 | - | TRBV28 | CASSNFYEQYF | TGTGCCAGCAGCAACTTTTACGAGCAGTACTTC
- | TRBJ2-1 | TRBD2 | TRBV6-6 | CASISGGGFNEQFF | TGTGCCAGCATCTCGGGAGGGGGTTTCAATGAGCAGTTCTTC
- | TRBJ2-3 | TRBD1 | TRBV19 | CASTPDRAVDTQYF | TGTGCCAGTACCCCCGACAGGGCAGTAGATACGCAGTATTTT
few | TRBJ1-1 | TRBD1 | TRBV6-6 | CASSYTSTGEAFF | TGTGCCAGCAGTTACACATCCACAGGGGAGGCTTTCTTT
few | TRBJ2-1 | TRBD2 | TRBV9 | CASSSTSGRAGHEQFF | TGTGCCAGCAGCTCAACTAGCGGGAGGGCCGGACATGAGCAGTTCTTC
- | TRBJ1-1 | TRBD1 | TRBV28 | CASSLKGTGAFF | TGTGCCAGCAGTCTTAAAGGGACAGGAGCTTTCTTT
- | TRBJ1-2 | TRBD1 | TRBV6-5 | CASREDRGDGYTF | TGTGCCAGCAGAGAAGACAGGGGCGATGGCTACACCTTC
- | TRBJ2-5 | TRBD2 | TRBV19 | CASSMKGLAGYGVETQYF | TGTGCCAGTAGTATGAAGGGGCTAGCGGGATACGGCGTAGAGACCCAGTACTTC